A selection of T cell receptor beta chains follows, all from one sample in a study of tumor-infiltrating lymphocytes in primary liver carcinoma. TCRdb passed the multiplex PCR reads through MiXCR, listing each CDR3 protein once. Found here are tens of thousands of distinct CDR3 sequences, about 75% of them singletons; the top ten hold less than 50%. The specimen sequenced was tumor-adjacent normal liver tissue. These receptors were taken from a woman aged 25 to 39 with primary liver carcinoma and hepatitis B virus infection. CDR3s include the opening cysteine and the closing phenylalanine or tryptophan. D genes are given only for firm matches. Rows may omit the clone size; those that give it use once, few, many or a size class.

j_call v_call clone_size d_call cdr3_aa cdr3_nt
TRBJ2-5 TRBV7-8 . . CVSSIAFTTTNGVKETQYF TGTGTCAGCAGCATAGCGTTCACCACAACTAACGGGGTTAAAGAGACCCAGTACTTC
TRBJ2-1 TRBV12-5 . TRBD1 CASGPGTGDYKGQFF TGTGCTAGTGGTCCCGGGACAGGGGACTACAAAGGGCAGTTCTTC
TRBJ2-6 TRBV7-2 . . CASSWVNSPGANVLTF TGTGCCAGCAGCTGGGTTAATAGCCCTGGGGCCAACGTCCTGACTTTC
TRBJ1-6 TRBV6-5 . . CASSKESAIYNSPLHF TGTGCTAGCAGTAAAGAGTCTGCCATTTATAATTCACCCCTCCACTTT
TRBJ2-3 TRBV5-4 many TRBD2 CASSLGAGGRTDTQYF TGTGCCAGCAGCTTGGGAGCGGGAGGACGCACAGATACGCAGTATTTT
TRBJ2-7 TRBV6-1 . . CASSEGTDNSYEQYF TGTGCCAGCAGTGAAGGGACAGACAACTCCTACGAGCAGTACTTC
TRBJ2-2 TRBV4-3 . . CARPGTGELFF TGCGCCAGACCTGGCACCGGGGAGCTGTTTTTT
TRBJ2-3 TRBV11-2 . TRBD2 CASSFERGIDTQYF TGTGCCAGCAGCTTCGAGCGGGGTATAGATACGCAGTATTTT
TRBJ1-1 TRBV11-2 . TRBD1 CASSSGQDPITFF TGTGCCAGCAGCTCTGGACAGGACCCTATCACTTTCTTT
TRBJ2-7 TRBV6-1 few . CASSDEASRSYERYF TGTGCCAGCAGCGATGAGGCTAGCAGGAGCTACGAGCGGTACTTC
TRBJ2-6 TRBV5-6 . . CDSSQDSTFSGANVLTF TGTGACAGCAGCCAGGACAGCACCTTCTCCGGGGCCAACGTCCTGACTTTC
TRBJ2-5 TRBV29-1 . . CSVDWAGQVTQYF TGCAGCGTTGATTGGGCAGGGCAGGTGACCCAGTACTTC
TRBJ2-7 TRBV7-8 . TRBD1 CASSLGRGQGSHEEYF TGTGCCAGTAGCTTAGGACGTGGACAGGGGAGCCACGAGGAGTACTTC
TRBJ2-2 TRBV28 many TRBD1 CASREGADTGELFF TGTGCCTCGAGAGAGGGGGCTGACACCGGGGAGCTGTTTTTT
TRBJ2-5 TRBV11-2 once TRBD1 CASSTKTGGPKETQYF TGTGCCAGTAGCACAAAAACAGGGGGCCCGAAAGAGACCCAGTACTTC
TRBJ2-7 TRBV5-1 many TRBD1 CASSLVGQGNEQYF TGCGCCAGCAGCTTGGTGGGACAGGGGAACGAGCAGTACTTC
TRBJ1-1 TRBV11-2 . TRBD1 CANSPGTEALF TGCGCCAACAGCCCCGGGACAGAAGCTTTATTT
TRBJ2-3 TRBV30 once . CVWSEEWSYTDTKYF TGTGTCTGGAGTGAGGAGTGGAGCTACACAGATACGAAGTATTTT
TRBJ2-1 TRBV11-3 many . CASSSTGHGFLDEQFF TGTGCCAGCAGTTCAACGGGACACGGCTTCTTGGATGAGCAGTTCTTC
TRBJ1-6 TRBV4-3 . TRBD1 CASSQDSPRGASPLHF TGCGCCAGTAGCCAAGATTCCCCCAGGGGGGCTTCACCCCTCCACTTT
TRBJ2-2 TRBV6-2/TRBV6-3 . . CASILDGSTGELFF TGTGCCAGCATCCTTGACGGAAGCACCGGGGAGCTGTTTTTT
TRBJ1-6 TRBV11-3 . . CASSVPVTGNSPLHF TGTGCCAGCAGCGTTCCGGTGACTGGGAATTCACCACTCCACTTT
TRBJ2-3 TRBV11-3 once . CASCLGFGAGAGGSDMQYF .
TRBJ1-2 TRBV6-1 . . CASSTFHQGSYGYTF TGTGCCAGCAGTACCTTCCACCAGGGAAGCTATGGCTACACATTC
TRBJ1-3 TRBV30 . . CAWGSGNAIYF TGTGCCTGGGGCTCTGGAAACGCCATATATTTT
TRBJ2-7 TRBV18 . . CASSTTMEPYEQYF TGTGCCAGCTCAACGACCATGGAACCTTACGAGCAGTACTTC
TRBJ2-7 TRBV11-2 few . CASSPASVQYF TGTGCCAGCAGTCCGGCCAGCGTGCAGTACTTC
TRBJ1-5 TRBV10-3 . . CATAYQGSIDTQHF TGTGCCACCGCCTACCAGGGTAGCATAGATACGCAGCATTTT
TRBJ1-5 TRBV11-1 . TRBD1 CASRSRQGDNQPQHF TGTGCCAGCAGATCTAGACAGGGGGACAATCAGCCCCAGCATTTT
TRBJ1-2 TRBV4-2 . . CASRQDHTLLSGYTF TGTGCCAGCAGACAAGATCACACGCTACTTTCCGGCTACACCTTC
TRBJ1-1 TRBV6-6 . . CASSYSMGRKDTEAFF TGTGCCAGCAGTTACTCGATGGGTCGGAAGGACACAGAAGCTTTCTTT
TRBJ2-7 TRBV11-2 once . CANSPTSEQYF TGTGCAAACAGTCCAACCAGTGAGCAGTACTTC
TRBJ2-3 TRBV11-2 . . CASSLEGSVMGAQYF TGTGCCAGCAGCTTAGAGGGATCGGTAATGGGAGCGCAGTATTTC
TRBJ2-1 TRBV10-3 . TRBD2 CAISEPAAGVYNEQFF TGTGCCATCAGTGAGCCGGCAGCGGGAGTCTACAATGAGCAGTTCTTC
TRBJ1-2 TRBV7-8 . . CANNSGGPNRERGYTF TGTGCCAACAACTCGGGGGGGCCAAACCGGGAACGGGGCTACACCTTC
TRBJ2-1 TRBV6-5 many . CASSYGDFSREQFF TGTGCCAGCAGTTACGGGGACTTTAGTCGTGAGCAGTTCTTC
TRBJ1-1 TRBV29-1 . . CSVHHSLDTEAFF TGCAGCGTTCATCACAGTCTGGACACTGAAGCTTTCTTT
TRBJ1-2 TRBV5-4 . . CSSSPGHGSYGYTF TGTTCCAGCAGCCCGGGACATGGGAGCTATGGCTACACCTTC
TRBJ2-1 TRBV2 . . CAGSADSNEQFF TGTGCCGGCAGTGCGGATTCCAATGAGCAGTTCTTC
TRBJ1-5 TRBV4-3 . . CACSQDPSSQPQHF TGCGCCTGCAGCCAAGATCCCAGCAGTCAGCCCCAGCATTTT
TRBJ2-1 TRBV5-6 . TRBD2 CASSSRTSGSFQFF TGTGCCAGCAGCTCGCGGACTAGCGGGAGTTTTCAGTTCTTC
TRBJ2-1 TRBV7-9 . . CASSVKSWCEQFF TGTGCCAGCAGCGTCAAAAGCTGGTGTGAGCAGTTCTTC
TRBJ2-7 TRBV6-5 . TRBD2 CASSYLASGGSVQYF TGTGCCAGCAGTTACCTGGCTAGCGGGGGTAGTGTGCAGTACTTC
TRBJ2-3 TRBV4-1 . . CASSQLGMVAGDSDTQYF TGCGCCAGCAGCCAACTAGGCATGGTAGCTGGAGACTCGGATACGCAGTATTTT
TRBJ1-2 TRBV11-1 . . CSSSLDGPPYGYTF TGTTCCAGCAGCTTAGATGGGCCGCCCTACGGCTACACCTTC
TRBJ2-7 TRBV4-2 . TRBD1 CASNQEYLGQGGPREQYF TGTGCCAGCAACCAGGAATACCTAGGACAGGGGGGACCGCGCGAGCAGTACTTC
TRBJ2-2 TRBV12-3/TRBV12-4 many TRBD2 CASSFGSGTSGDRWTGELFF TGTGCCAGCAGTTTCGGGAGCGGGACTAGCGGGGACCGTTGGACCGGGGAGCTGTTTTTT
TRBJ2-6 TRBV6-1 . . CATSEASSGTNVLTF TGTGCCACCAGTGAAGCTAGCTCTGGGACCAACGTCCTGACTTTC
TRBJ2-7 TRBV7-9 . TRBD2 CATSSGGLSYVQYF TGTGCCACCAGCTCGGGAGGTCTCTCCTACGTGCAGTACTTC
TRBJ2-7 TRBV11-3 . TRBD1 CASCRGIWTVVYEQYF TGTGCCAGCTGCAGGGGGATATGGACAGTCGTCTACGAGCAGTATTTC